Each of the 3 T cell receptor beta chains below was sequenced from the same sample in a study of beta chain features in type 1 diabetes (dated by TCRdb to between 2018 and 2020). The paper as a whole reports these results and caveats: In all four CD4+ subsets, TCRB CDR3 length was moderately but significantly shorter in type 1 diabetes patients.

Library creation used the immunoSEQ multiplex PCR assay. The High Capacity cDNA Reverse Transcription Kit was used to reverse transcribe all of the isolated RNA, meaning that expressed TCRB transcripts were what got sequenced. What TCRdb holds here is the immuneACCESS table cut down to in-frame rearrangements. Part of the clones is not present; checked against another copy, under half of the missing clones reflect an unresolved V gene, and the others are unexplained. In all, the sample holds roughly 340,000 clones, and roughly 13% of those were seen once. The ten top clones hold roughly 0.015% of the sample. These TCRs' antigens remain unknown. Source material: naive CD4+ T cells from blood. The label giving this sample's cell subset or site can be read as: true naive CD4+ T cells. The source of these receptors is a woman between 18 and 29 years old with type 1 diabetes.

This clone was seen only a few times. The CDR3 nucleotides are TGTGCCAGCTCACCGGGACAGACAGGAAGCGAGCAGTACGTC. Translating gives CASSPGQTGSEQYV. The chain couples TRBV18 to TRBJ2-7; 7 nucleotides line up with TRBD1. Germline CDR1 KGHSH, CDR2 LQKENI. V gave up 3 bases and J gave up 6 bases; unmatched junction bases: 8. The CDR3 is 14 amino acids.

This sequence joins TRBV25-1 and TRBJ2-5; 7 bases map to TRBD1. Germline V gives CDR1 MGHDK, CDR2 SYGVNS. V was clipped by 2 bases and J by 5 bases; unmatched bases: 8. This CDR3 contains 15 residues. The CDR3 DNA follows: TGTGCCAGCAGTGAAGGGGGCAGGGGGATTGAGACCCAGTACTTC. Its translation is CASSEGGRGIETQYF.

The rearrangement joins TRBV27 to TRBJ2-2; a possible D gene is TRBD2 (5 bases). In germline, CDR1 is MNHEY, CDR2 SMNVEV (reference sequence). Trimming shortened V by 2 bases and J by 1 base, and 8 bases separated the two germline ends. The CDR3 extends over 15 amino acids. The CDR3 sequence is CASSLGLLNTGELFF. The CDR3 bases are TGTGCCAGCAGTTTAGGACTTTTGAACACCGGGGAGCTGTTTTTT.